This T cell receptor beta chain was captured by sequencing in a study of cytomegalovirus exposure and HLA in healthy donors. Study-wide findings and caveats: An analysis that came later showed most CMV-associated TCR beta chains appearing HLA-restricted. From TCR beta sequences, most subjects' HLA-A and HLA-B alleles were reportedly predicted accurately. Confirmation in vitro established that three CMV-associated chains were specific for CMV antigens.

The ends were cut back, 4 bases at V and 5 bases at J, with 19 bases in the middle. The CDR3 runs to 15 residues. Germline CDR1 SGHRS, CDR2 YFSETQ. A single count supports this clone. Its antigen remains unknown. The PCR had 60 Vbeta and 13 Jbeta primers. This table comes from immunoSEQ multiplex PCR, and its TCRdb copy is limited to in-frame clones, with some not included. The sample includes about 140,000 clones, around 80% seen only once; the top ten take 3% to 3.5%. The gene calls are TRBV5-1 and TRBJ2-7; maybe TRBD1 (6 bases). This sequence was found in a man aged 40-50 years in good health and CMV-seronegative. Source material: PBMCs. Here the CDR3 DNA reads TGCGCCAGCAGCGATAACAGGGAAAAAGTGGACGAGCAGTACTTC. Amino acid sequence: CASSDNREKVDEQYF.